Presented here are 23 T cell receptor beta chains from one specimen sequenced in a study of cytomegalovirus exposure and HLA in healthy donors. PCR involved 60 Vbeta and 13 Jbeta primers. Only in-frame clones appear in the TCRdb table, and some are missing; sequencing was by immunoSEQ multiplex PCR. The table has fewer than 200,000 clones, roughly 80% seen once. Input material: PBMCs. All receptors come from a woman in her late teens or twenties in good health and CMV-seronegative.

V usage is TRBV7-9 and J usage is TRBJ1-4; D not certain. The germline V gene has CDR1 SEHNR and CDR2 FQNEAQ (reference sequence). This CDR3 has 16 amino acids. Trimming left V 0 bases short and J 3 bases short, with 11 bases between. CDR3 coding DNA: TGTGCCAGCAGCTTAGCCCCGGGAGGGTCTAATGAAAAACTGTTTTTT. Translated: CASSLAPGGSNEKLFF.

V gene TRBV28 combines with J gene TRBJ2-2, with 10 nucleotides matching TRBD2. J lost 4 bases, V lost 4 bases, and 21 bases had no gene match. Germline lookup yields CDR1 MDHEN and CDR2 SYDVKM. This CDR3 comprises 21 residues. CDR3 loop: CASSYPGLASEPGPSTGELFF. CDR3 bases: TGTGCCAGCAGTTACCCGGGACTAGCGAGTGAACCTGGTCCGAGCACCGGGGAGCTGTTTTTT.

The rearrangement joins TRBV29-1 to TRBJ1-4; D is ambiguous. V lost 2 bases and J 4 bases, leaving 14 bases between the germline ends. CDR1 SQVTM and CDR2 ANQGSEA come from the germline V gene. The CDR3 runs to 15 residues. The chain's CDR3 is CSVEWVGAGNEKLFF. In DNA, the CDR3 is TGCAGCGTTGAATGGGTTGGAGCGGGTAATGAAAAACTGTTTTTT. Looking up the rest from reference TRBV29-1 and TRBJ1-4 gives the full variable domain: SAVISQKPSRDICQRGTSLTIQCQVDSQVTMMFWYRQQPGQSLTLIATANQGSEATYESGFVIDKFPISRPNLTFSTLTVSNMSPEDSSIYLCSVEWVGAGNEKLFFGSGTQLSVL.

The chain links TRBV6-5 to TRBJ1-2, with D unresolved. The V end lost 0 bases, the J end lost 4 bases, and 9 bases lay between the germline ends. The CDR3 is 14 amino acids. Per germline, CDR1 MNHEY and CDR2 SVGAGI. CDR3 residues: CASSYSGRFYGYTF. Written as DNA, the CDR3 is TGTGCCAGCAGTTACTCTGGCCGCTTCTATGGCTACACCTTC.

The genes are TRBV7-6 and TRBJ2-1, with D tentatively TRBD2 (5 bases). Per the germline V gene, CDR1 is SGHVS and CDR2 is FNYEAQ. V lost 1 base, J lost 0 bases, and 13 bases lay in between. This CDR3 contains 17 residues. The CDR3 spells CASSLERTPSSYNEQFF. The DNA for the CDR3 is TGTGCCAGCAGCTTAGAGCGGACTCCGAGCTCCTACAATGAGCAGTTCTTC.

The chain has TRBV28 and TRBJ2-7; D unresolved. Trimming shortened V by 1 base and J by 2 bases, and 6 bases separated the two germline ends. The CDR3 length is 13 residues. Looked up from germline, CDR1 is MDHEN and CDR2 is SYDVKM. CDR3 nucleotides: TGTGCCAGCAGTTTATCCTACCCCTACGAGCAGTACTTC. This encodes CASSLSYPYEQYF.

The chain recombines TRBV7-2 with TRBJ2-7, with D tentatively TRBD1 (6 bases). The CDR3 consists of 13 residues. Germline V lookup: CDR1 SGHTA, CDR2 FQGNSA. V lost 3 bases and J lost 4, with 10 bases in between. Written as DNA, the CDR3 is TGTGCCAGCAGCTTGGGACACCAATACGAGCAGTACGTC. Translation gives CASSLGHQYEQYV.

The CDR3 spells CASRTGTGTIGYTF. The CDR3 DNA sequence: TGCGCCAGCAGGACCGGGACAGGAACTATCGGCTACACCTTC. This sequence joins TRBV10-2 and TRBJ1-2; 8 nucleotides line up with TRBD1. Germline CDR1 WSHSY, CDR2 SAAADI. Losses at the gene ends were 6 bases for V and 8 bases for J; bases not matched to a gene: 11. This CDR3 is built from 14 residues.

This chain uses TRBV13 with TRBJ2-1; tentatively, D is TRBD2 (5 bases). V was clipped by 4 bases and J by 9 bases, with 13 bases between them. The CDR3 length is 13 residues. CDR1 is PRHDT, CDR2 FYEKMQ, per germline (reference sequence). The CDR3 nucleotides read TGTGCCAGCAGCTCCCAATTTGCGGGTGAGCAGTTCTTC. It codes for CASSSQFAGEQFF.

The chain employs TRBV30 and TRBJ1-4, with D hard to call. Per germline, CDR1 GTSNPN and CDR2 SVGIG (reference sequence). V dropped 3 bases and J dropped 2 bases, with 10 bases sitting between them. The CDR3 is made up of 14 amino acids. For the CDR3, the DNA is TGTGCCTGGAGGGAAAGAGGGACTAATGAAAAACTGTTTTTT. It encodes CAWRERGTNEKLFF. Looking up the rest from reference TRBV30 and TRBJ1-4 gives the full variable domain: SQTIHQWPATLVQPVGSPLSLECTVEGTSNPNLYWYRQAAGRGLQLLFYSVGIGQISSEVPQNLSASRPQDRQFILSSKKLLLSDSGFYLCAWRERGTNEKLFFGSGTQLSVL.

This clone turned up a few times. The J gene is TRBJ1-5, the V gene TRBV5-1, with D possibly TRBD1 on 5 matching bases. V gave up 3 bases and J gave up 6 bases, with 10 bases separating them. The CDR3 spans 13 residues. CDR1 is SGHRS, CDR2 YFSETQ, per germline. In DNA form, the CDR3 reads TGCGCCAGCAGCTGGGATAGGGGTCAGCCCCAGCATTTT. Its translation: CASSWDRGQPQHF. Drawing the rest from reference TRBV5-1 and TRBJ1-5, the complete variable domain is KAGVTQTPRYLIKTRGQQVTLSCSPISGHRSVSWYQQTPGQGLQFLFEYFSETQRNKGNFPGRFSGRQFSNSRSEMNVSTLELGDSALYLCASSWDRGQPQHFGDGTRLSIL.

The chain recombines TRBV7-2 with TRBJ2-5; 11 positions agree with TRBD2. CDR1 SGHTA and CDR2 FQGNSA come from the germline V gene. CDR3 length: 17 residues. Trimming removed 5 bases from V and 5 bases from J; junction bases left unmatched: 13. CDR3 in DNA: TGTGCCAGCAGCCTCACCGTAGCGGGAGGGCCTAGGGAGACCCAGTACTTC. This codes for CASSLTVAGGPRETQYF.

This chain connects TRBV4-3 to TRBJ2-3, with TRBD1 as a possible D gene (6 bases). The V gene lost 4 bases and the J gene lost 3 bases, with 23 bases spanning the gap. Germline V gene sequence: CDR1 LGHNA, CDR2 YSLEER. This CDR3 region has 18 residues. This chain's CDR3 is CASSRSAGAGEGTDTQYF. The CDR3 DNA is TGCGCCAGCAGCCGCTCCGCCGGGGCAGGGGAAGGAACAGATACGCAGTATTTT.

The chain joins TRBV27 to TRBJ2-4; TRBD2 agrees at 10 bases. V shed 5 bases and J 0 bases; nucleotides not matched to a gene: 10. The CDR3 extends over 18 amino acids. Germline V CDR1 and CDR2: MNHEY, SMNVEV (reference sequence). The CDR3 DNA sequence: TGTGCCAGCAGTCCGATCGGGACTAGCGACCAAGCCAAAAACATTCAGTACTTC. This translates into CASSPIGTSDQAKNIQYF.

This clone was picked up a small number of times. Mismatch with germline at one junction end may stem from a read error. This chain uses TRBV4-1 with TRBJ2-7; tentatively, D is TRBD1 (6 bases). The germline gives CDR1 MGHRA, CDR2 YSYEKL. This CDR3 region has 15 residues. As DNA, the CDR3 is TGCGCCAGCAGGCAAGCTGCACAGGGACACTACGAGCAGTACTTC. As protein: CASRQAAQGHYEQYF.

The chain is built from TRBV30 and TRBJ2-3; 9 bases are shared with TRBD1. Germline V CDR1 and CDR2: GTSNPN, SVGIG (reference sequence). The J segment lost 3 bases and the V segment lost 3 bases, leaving 1 base of the junction unmatched. The CDR3 sequence is 13 residues long. The DNA of the CDR3 is TGTGCCTGGAGGGACAGGGGAACAGATACGCAGTATTTT. Its protein product is CAWRDRGTDTQYF.

Here the CDR3 reads CASSYSSQVNQPQHF. Written as DNA, the CDR3 is TGTGCCAGCAGTTACTCGAGTCAGGTCAATCAGCCCCAGCATTTT. The rearrangement uses TRBV6-6 and TRBJ1-5; D uncertain. The CDR3 totals 15 residues. V gave up 0 bases and J gave up 3 bases, with 9 bases separating them. CDR1 MNHNY and CDR2 SVGAGI come from the germline V gene (reference sequence).

V is TRBV5-4 and J is TRBJ2-1, with 10 positions matching TRBD2. V was pared by 1 base and J by 8 bases, with 3 bases of the junction left unmatched. CDR1 is SGHNT and CDR2 is YYREEE in the germline V gene (reference sequence). CDR3 length: 14 amino acids. The CDR3 sequence: CASSLLAGEDEQFF. As DNA, the CDR3 is TGTGCCAGCAGCTTGCTAGCGGGAGAGGATGAGCAGTTCTTC.

The rearrangement links TRBV6-6 to TRBJ1-2; TRBD1 matches at 7 bases. The CDR3 runs to 15 residues. The V segment lost 0 bases and the J segment 4 bases; nucleotides outside the gene matches: 5. From germline, CDR1 is MNHNY and CDR2 SVGAGI (reference sequence). The CDR3 coding sequence is TGTGCCAGCAGTTACTCGGGACAGAAGCCCTATGGCTACACCTTC. Translated: CASSYSGQKPYGYTF.

A few counts support this clone. The chain is built from TRBV6-1 and TRBJ1-3, with 8 positions matching TRBD1. CDR3 size: 17 residues. Germline CDR1 reads MNHNS; CDR2 reads SASEGT. V trimming: 8 bases; J trimming: 5 bases; junction bases outside the gene matches: 17. The CDR3 nucleotides are TGTGCCAGCGGTGGATCGTTGGACAGGGTAGTGCGAAACACCATATATTTT. Residues: CASGGSLDRVVRNTIYF.

The table lists this clone with a few counts. The V gene is TRBV6-6, the J gene TRBJ2-7; a possible D gene is TRBD1 (6 bases). Germline V gives CDR1 MNHNY, CDR2 SVGAGI (reference sequence). This CDR3 contains 14 residues. The germline V and J ends were trimmed by 2 bases and 4 bases, with 12 bases remaining between them. The CDR3, as DNA: TGTGCCAGCAGTTACCTGCAGGGGCCTTACGAGCAGTACGTC. Encoded protein: CASSYLQGPYEQYV.

This clone appeared a few times. This sequence joins TRBV4-3 and TRBJ2-7; a weak D match, TRBD1 (5 bases). Trimming stripped 0 bases from V and 7 bases from J, with 16 bases between. Germline CDR1 reads LGHNA; CDR2 reads YSLEER. The CDR3 sequence is 15 residues long. The CDR3 loop reads CASSQDRSGTGEQYF. For the CDR3, the DNA is TGCGCCAGCAGCCAAGATCGCTCGGGTACAGGTGAGCAGTACTTC.

In this sample, this clone turned up once. V and J are TRBV20-1 and TRBJ2-7; 13 bases line up with TRBD2. J gave up 12 bases and V 1 base, and 0 bases lay outside the gene matches. The CDR3 sequence is 11 residues long. In germline, CDR1 is DFQATT, CDR2 SNEGSKA (reference sequence). The CDR3 coding sequence is TGCAGTGCTAGAGGACTAGCGGGAGGGTACTTC. It yields the protein CSARGLAGGYF.